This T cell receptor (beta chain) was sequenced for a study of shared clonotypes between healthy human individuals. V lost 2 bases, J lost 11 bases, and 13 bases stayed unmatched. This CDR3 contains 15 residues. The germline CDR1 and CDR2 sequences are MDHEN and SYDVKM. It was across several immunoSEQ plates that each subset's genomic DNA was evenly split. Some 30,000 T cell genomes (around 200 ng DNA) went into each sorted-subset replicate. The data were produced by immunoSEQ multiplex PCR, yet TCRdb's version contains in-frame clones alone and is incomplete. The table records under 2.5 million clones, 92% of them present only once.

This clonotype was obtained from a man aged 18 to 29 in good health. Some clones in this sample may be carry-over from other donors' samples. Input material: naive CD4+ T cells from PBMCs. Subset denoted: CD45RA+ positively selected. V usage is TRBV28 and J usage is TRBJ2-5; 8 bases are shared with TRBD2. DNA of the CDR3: TGTGCCAGCAGTTTAACGACGGTGGGAGCGGGAGAGCAGTACTTC. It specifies CASSLTTVGAGEQYF.